Below are 13 T cell receptor beta chains sequenced from a single sample in a study of OX40 agonist ivuxolimab in advanced cancers. Measured with immunoSEQ multiplex PCR; TCRdb has only the in-frame clones, and not every one. This sample has roughly 43,000 clones; approximately 91% occur once, and the top ten carry about 12%. Material: CD4+ or CD8+ T cells sorted from blood, obtained in a trial of the OX40 agonist ivuxolimab. The receptor set was obtained from an adult with an advanced solid tumor such as melanoma, head and neck, liver or kidney cancer.

This clone was counted once. This chain links TRBV2 with TRBJ1-2; possibly TRBD1 for D (5 bases). The germline gives CDR1 SNHLY, CDR2 FYNNEI. The V end lost 2 bases, the J end lost 2 bases, and 9 bases lay between the germline ends. The CDR3 runs to 14 residues. The CDR3 reads CASSESAGNYGYTF. CDR3 nucleotides: TGTGCCAGCAGTGAATCGGCAGGGAACTATGGCTACACCTTC.

The rearrangement uses TRBV27 and TRBJ2-5; 12 bases fit TRBD2. This CDR3 is 14 amino acids long. Germline lookup yields CDR1 MNHEY and CDR2 SMNVEV (reference sequence). The J segment lost 5 bases and the V segment lost 2 bases, leaving 0 bases of the junction unmatched. This CDR3 reads CASSLGLAGETQYF. The DNA for the CDR3 is TGTGCCAGCAGTTTAGGACTAGCGGGGGAGACCCAGTACTTC.

This clone was seen only once. The chain joins TRBV5-1 to TRBJ2-7; TRBD2 matches at 7 bases. V was clipped by 6 bases and J by 5 bases; unmatched bases: 14. CDR1 and CDR2 from the germline V gene are SGHRS and YFSETQ. The CDR3 is 15 amino acids. The CDR3 region is CASKSGMGRVNEQYF. The DNA of the CDR3 is TGCGCCAGCAAGAGCGGTATGGGGAGGGTCAACGAGCAGTACTTC.

The chain couples TRBV6-1 to TRBJ2-3; TRBD2 aligns across 11 bases. J was trimmed by 2 bases and V by 2 bases; bases with no gene match: 3. Germline loops: CDR1 MNHNS, CDR2 SASEGT. CDR3 size: 16 residues. In DNA, the CDR3 is TGTGCCAGCAGTGAAATAGCGGGAGGGTACACAGATACGCAGTATTTT. Amino acid sequence: CASSEIAGGYTDTQYF.

This clone was counted only a few times. The rearrangement joins TRBV6-5 to TRBJ1-5, with D perhaps matching TRBD1 (5 bases). Trimming cost V 5 bases and J 11 bases, with 13 bases left between them. This CDR3 is built from 12 residues. CDR1 and CDR2 from the germline V gene are MNHEY and SVGAGI. The CDR3 loop reads CASSTLGGAQHF. The CDR3 DNA reads TGTGCCAGCAGTACCCTGGGGGGAGCCCAGCATTTT.

V is TRBV15 and J is TRBJ2-7; 8 bases align to TRBD1. Germline CDR1 reads LNHNV; CDR2 reads YYDKDF (reference sequence). The trim removed 3 bases at V and 3 bases at J, leaving 1 base unmatched. CDR3 length: 13 residues. CDR3 in DNA: TGTGCCACCAGCAGGACAGGGGACTACGAGCAGTACTTC. The encoded protein is CATSRTGDYEQYF.

The chain is built from TRBV4-1 and TRBJ1-1; perhaps TRBD1 as D (6 bases). The V gene's germline CDR1 is MGHRA and CDR2 YSYEKL. V was clipped by 4 bases and J by 4 bases, with 10 bases between them. This CDR3 contains 13 residues. The CDR3 is CASSLPGATEAFF. In nucleotides, the CDR3 is TGCGCCAGCAGCCTCCCAGGGGCCACTGAAGCTTTCTTT.

The CDR3 region is CASSSPLSHWRGLGTDTQYF. The CDR3 DNA reads as TGTGCCAGCAGTTCACCCCTTTCCCACTGGCGGGGGCTTGGTACAGATACGCAGTATTTT. The chain recombines TRBV27 with TRBJ2-3; D is possibly TRBD2 (7 bases). The CDR3 is made up of 20 amino acids. V dropped 4 bases and J dropped 3 bases, with 29 bases sitting between them. Germline V lookup: CDR1 MNHEY, CDR2 SMNVEV (reference sequence).

V and J are TRBV15 and TRBJ1-3; possible D gene TRBD1, 6 bases. The CDR3 totals 15 residues. Trimming took off 0 bases at V and 1 base at J, with 7 bases between the two ends. Germline loops: CDR1 LNHNV, CDR2 YYDKDF (reference sequence). As DNA, the CDR3 is TGTGCCACCAGCAGAGACAGGGGTTCTGGAAACACCATATATTTT. Translating it yields CATSRDRGSGNTIYF.

The chain couples TRBV30 to TRBJ2-7; D remains unclear. Per germline, CDR1 GTSNPN and CDR2 SVGIG (reference sequence). V lost 3 bases and J 2 bases, leaving 14 bases between the germline ends. This CDR3 spans 14 amino acids. The CDR3 spells CAWSPMPSTYEQYF. CDR3 nucleotides: TGTGCCTGGAGCCCTATGCCTTCTACCTACGAGCAGTACTTC. The entire variable domain, with the rest obtained from reference TRBV30 and TRBJ2-7, is as follows: SQTIHQWPATLVQPVGSPLSLECTVEGTSNPNLYWYRQAAGRGLQLLFYSVGIGQISSEVPQNLSASRPQDRQFILSSKKLLLSDSGFYLCAWSPMPSTYEQYFGPGTRLTVT.

The genes are TRBV9 and TRBJ1-1, with a tentative D call TRBD1 (5 bases). Trimming removed 3 bases from V and 3 bases from J, with 12 bases in between. In germline, CDR1 is SGDLS, CDR2 YYNGEE. The length of the CDR3 is 14 residues. This chain's CDR3 is CASSESGWDTEAFF. CDR3 sequence (DNA): TGTGCCAGCAGCGAATCAGGGTGGGACACTGAAGCTTTCTTT.

This clone was detected only once. The genes are TRBV30 and TRBJ2-1, with 7 bases fitting TRBD2. J gave up 0 bases and V 8 bases, and 10 bases lay outside the gene matches. The germline V gene encodes CDR1 GTSNPN and CDR2 SVGIG (reference sequence). CDR3 size: 15 residues. CDR3 amino acids: CATSLAGHSYNEQFF. CDR3 DNA: TGTGCCACTAGCTTAGCGGGCCACTCCTACAATGAGCAGTTCTTC.

This clone has at least ten counts. J is TRBJ2-5 and V is TRBV11-2; 10 nucleotides align to TRBD2. CDR3 length equals 15 residues. Germline V gene sequence: CDR1 SGHAT, CDR2 FQNNGV. The junction had 14 bases not matched to a gene; V was cut back by 11 bases and J by 5 bases. The CDR3 sequence: CASTVGLAFLETQYF. The CDR3 DNA reads TGTGCCTCGACGGTGGGACTAGCGTTTTTGGAGACCCAGTACTTC.